One and the same sample provided the 29 T cell receptor beta chains below, sequenced in a study of human T cells and chemical hapten exposure. The time point was: patch test 1, 2 weeks after DPC sensitization. Specified treatment: therapeutic diphenylcyclopropenone sensitization with weekly scalp DPC. Unfractionated whole blood yielded total RNA. TCRdb redid the calling of the RACE reads with MiXCR, one entry per CDR3 protein. The sample lists 30,000 to 40,000 distinct CDR3 sequences, around 6.5% occurring once. The source material was whole blood, sampled in connection with sensitization to the hapten diphenylcyclopropenone (DPC). The source is a woman in her twenties or thirties with alopecia areata. Some clones in this sample may be carry-over from other donors' samples.

Details on this clonotype: Being one base from a much bigger clone, this may be a read error. The gene calls are TRBV20-1 and TRBJ1-6, with D possibly TRBD1 on 6 matching bases. This CDR3 comprises 15 residues. Germline V gene data show CDR1 as DFQATT and CDR2 as SNEGSKA (reference sequence). The CDR3 here is CSARTDQGWNSRLHF. The CDR3, as DNA: TGCAGTGCTAGAACGGACCAGGGGTGGAATTCACGCCTCCACTTT.

Only a few counts were recorded for this clonotype. In DNA, the CDR3 is TGTGCCAGCAGCCGAGCGGGGGTAGGAAGCCAAGAGACCCAGTACTTC. Its translation: CASSRAGVGSQETQYF. The V call is TRBV3-1, the J call TRBJ2-5; TRBD2 matches at 8 bases. V trimming: 4 bases; J trimming: 1 base; junction bases outside the gene matches: 8. Germline assignment: CDR1 LGHDT and CDR2 YNNKEL (reference sequence). The CDR3 is 16 residues long.

The chain uses TRBV20-1 and TRBJ2-1; TRBD2 matches 10 bases. J lost 3 bases, V lost 6 bases, and 20 bases had no gene match. CDR3 size: 19 residues. Germline-derived CDR1 and CDR2 are DFQATT and SNEGSKA (reference sequence). This chain's CDR3 is CSAPPKSGGAIQDYNEQFF. The DNA of the CDR3 is TGCAGTGCGCCTCCGAAGAGCGGGGGGGCGATCCAGGACTACAATGAGCAGTTCTTC.

This clonotype was counted many times. The chain has TRBV27 and TRBJ2-1; 8 nucleotides match TRBD1. Germline CDR1 and CDR2: MNHEY and SMNVEV (reference sequence). The CDR3 extends over 16 amino acids. V lost 6 bases and J lost 2; bases outside the gene matches: 9. The CDR3 is CASRSLDRGPYNEQFF. CDR3 sequence (DNA): TGTGCCAGCAGATCCTTAGACAGGGGCCCCTACAATGAGCAGTTCTTC.

This clonotype was counted between two and nine times. This chain connects TRBV12-3 or TRBV12-4 to TRBJ1-1, with D possibly matching TRBD1 (5 bases). The CDR3 covers 13 residues. The V gene lost 6 bases and the J gene lost 3 bases, with 11 bases spanning the gap. CDR3 DNA sequence: TGTGCCAGCAGGCCGACAGTATACACTGAAGCTTTCTTT. Residues: CASRPTVYTEAFF.

This clonotype was seen a handful of times. The CDR3 nucleotides are TGTGCCAGTATCTTAAGCCCCTTCTCTGGGGCCAACGTCCTGACTTTC. It specifies CASILSPFSGANVLTF. The chain uses TRBV19 and TRBJ2-6; D is undetermined. The CDR3 loop spans 16 amino acids. V shed 7 bases and J shed 0 bases, with 13 bases lying between them. The germline gives CDR1 LNHDA, CDR2 SQIVND (reference sequence).

This clonotype came up many times. The gene calls are TRBV7-2 and TRBJ2-7, with 12 bases that match TRBD1. Germline-derived CDR1 and CDR2 are SGHTA and FQGNSA. V dropped 3 bases and J dropped 4; count of bases not matched to a gene: 10. This CDR3 contains 17 residues. CDR3 amino acids: CASSLHPRDRGRYEQYF. The DNA of the CDR3 is TGTGCCAGCAGCTTGCACCCTCGGGACAGGGGGCGTTACGAGCAGTACTTC.

This clonotype was observed at least ten times. V is TRBV11-2 and J is TRBJ1-5; the D is unclear. V lost 0 bases and J lost 2, with 8 bases in between. Germline values: CDR1 SGHAT, CDR2 FQNNGV. CDR3 length: 15 amino acids. The CDR3 DNA follows: TGTGCCAGCAGCTTAGACCGAGGTGGCAATCAGCCCCAGCATTTT. This sequence encodes CASSLDRGGNQPQHF.

This clonotype was detected many times. The rearrangement joins TRBV12-3 or TRBV12-4 to TRBJ1-1, with D possibly being TRBD1 (5 bases). V lost 5 bases, J lost 6 bases, and 13 bases lay in between. CDR3 length: 13 residues. CDR3 in amino acids: CASSAGGWAEAFF. The CDR3 DNA follows: TGTGCCAGCAGTGCCGGGGGGTGGGCTGAAGCTTTCTTT.

This clonotype was detected ten times or more. The chain links TRBV28 to TRBJ1-2; D not certain. This CDR3 comprises 14 residues. V dropped 5 bases and J dropped 4 bases, with 14 bases sitting between them. The germline V gene has CDR1 MDHEN and CDR2 SYDVKM. CDR3 in DNA: TGTGCCAGCAGTCCACCCGGGTGGATCTATGGCTACACCTTC. As protein: CASSPPGWIYGYTF.

This clonotype has a count of ten or more. V gene TRBV5-1 combines with J gene TRBJ2-3, with 8 nucleotides matching TRBD1. Germline values: CDR1 SGHRS, CDR2 YFSETQ. J gave up 2 bases and V 1 base, and 3 bases lay outside the gene matches. The CDR3 extends over 15 amino acids. CDR3 coding DNA: TGCGCCAGCAGCTTGACGCAGGGGGCCACAGATACGCAGTATTTT. Protein product: CASSLTQGATDTQYF.

The rearrangement links TRBV12-3 or TRBV12-4 to TRBJ1-5; the D gene is possibly TRBD1 (5 bases). The CDR3 totals 16 residues. Between the trimmed V and J ends, which lost 0 bases and 2 bases, there was a span of 11 bases. This CDR3 is CASSLARGTGNQPQHF. Written as DNA, the CDR3 is TGTGCCAGCAGTTTAGCGAGGGGTACTGGCAATCAGCCCCAGCATTTT.

The chain employs TRBV2 and TRBJ2-3, with D perhaps matching TRBD1 (6 bases). The CDR3 is made up of 16 amino acids. Trimming stripped 3 bases from V and 6 bases from J, with 19 bases between. CDR1 and CDR2 (germline): SNHLY, FYNNEI. CDR3 DNA: TGTGCCAGCAGTGAGGGGGCAGGGGCAGTGGGCGATACGCAGTATTTT. Encoded protein: CASSEGAGAVGDTQYF.

This chain joins TRBV4-3 and TRBJ2-7; 9 bases are a match to TRBD1. V lost 1 base, J lost 6 bases, and 10 bases stayed unmatched. This CDR3 contains 16 residues. CDR1 and CDR2 from the germline V gene are LGHNA and YSLEER. The DNA of the CDR3 is TGCGCCAGCAGCCAAGGGACAGGGGTGGGGGAAAGCGAGCAGTACTTC. This sequence encodes CASSQGTGVGESEQYF.

There are many counts of this clonotype. V usage is TRBV20-1 and J usage is TRBJ2-2; 8 bases match TRBD2. Trimming removed 5 bases from V and 5 bases from J; junction bases left unmatched: 7. The germline gives CDR1 DFQATT, CDR2 SNEGSKA (reference sequence). CDR3 length: 14 amino acids. The DNA for the CDR3 is TGCAGTGCTCCAAGGCGACTAGCGACCGGGGAGCTGTTTTTT. This gives the protein CSAPRRLATGELFF.

This clonotype was detected ten times or more. In nucleotides, the CDR3 is TGTGCCAGCAGTTATACGACCGGGGGACAGGCCAAAAACATTCAGTACTTC. Amino acids: CASSYTTGGQAKNIQYF. This chain links TRBV12-3 or TRBV12-4 with TRBJ2-4; tentatively, D is TRBD1 (7 bases). Between the trimmed V and J ends, which lost 4 bases and 1 base, there was a span of 17 bases. The CDR3 is 17 amino acids.

This rearrangement joins TRBV30 to TRBJ2-7; 8 bases are a match to TRBD1. The CDR3 runs 13 residues. Germline lookup yields CDR1 GTSNPN and CDR2 SVGIG (reference sequence). With 2 bases clipped from V and 2 bases from J, the junction kept 2 bases outside the gene matches. The CDR3 bases are TGTGCCTGGAGTCGGACAGGGACCTACGAGCAGTACTTC. This codes for CAWSRTGTYEQYF.

The chain has TRBV12-3 or TRBV12-4 and TRBJ2-5, with D possibly being TRBD2 (6 bases). Trimming pared 5 bases from V and 1 base from J, leaving 14 bases between. The CDR3 has 15 amino acids. The CDR3 DNA follows: TGTGCCAGCAGTCCGCCGGGACTCCGCCAAGAGACCCAGTACTTC. This encodes CASSPPGLRQETQYF.

V is TRBV3-1 and J is TRBJ2-3; TRBD1 is a possible D gene (6 bases). The germline V gene encodes CDR1 LGHDT and CDR2 YNNKEL (reference sequence). Deletions cut 4 bases from V and 5 bases from J, with 13 bases between. This CDR3 has 14 residues. CDR3 sequence reads: CASSRGQNLDTQYF. For the CDR3, the DNA is TGTGCCAGCAGCCGCGGACAGAACTTAGATACGCAGTATTTT.

This clonotype was recorded at least ten times. V gene TRBV4-1 combines with J gene TRBJ1-1; D unresolved. The ends were cut back, 0 bases at V and 4 bases at J, with 9 bases in the middle. The CDR3 contains 14 residues. The germline V gene encodes CDR1 MGHRA and CDR2 YSYEKL. In nucleotides, the CDR3 is TGCGCCAGCAGCCAAGAGGGCGGACGCACTGAAGCTTTCTTT. Translating gives CASSQEGGRTEAFF.

There are a few counts of this clonotype. The genes are TRBV7-2 and TRBJ1-3; the match to TRBD1 covers 8 bases. The ends lost 5 bases at V and 0 bases at J; junction bases unmatched: 6. Germline V CDR1 and CDR2: SGHTA, FQGNSA. The CDR3 spans 16 residues. The CDR3 nucleotides are TGTGCCAGCAGCACTCAGGGGGCCAGCTCTGGAAACACCATATATTTT. Amino acid sequence: CASSTQGASSGNTIYF.

The table lists this clonotype with many counts. The chain employs TRBV20-1 and TRBJ1-5; 7 bases fit TRBD1. This CDR3 is built from 16 residues. The V segment lost 0 bases and the J segment 5 bases; nucleotides outside the gene matches: 10. Germline assignment: CDR1 DFQATT and CDR2 SNEGSKA (reference sequence). The CDR3 is CSARDWAEGAHQPQHF. Here the CDR3 DNA reads TGCAGTGCTAGAGACTGGGCGGAGGGGGCCCATCAGCCCCAGCATTTT.

This clonotype occurred many times. V is TRBV20-1 and J is TRBJ1-2, with a possible D match to TRBD1 (6 bases). There are 13 residues in the CDR3. V was clipped by 1 base and J by 8 bases, with 14 bases between them. Germline values: CDR1 DFQATT, CDR2 SNEGSKA (reference sequence). Written as DNA, the CDR3 is TGCAGTGCTAGAGGAGGGGGGGCGGGCGGCTACACCTTC. It is translated as CSARGGGAGGYTF.

This clonotype was counted ten times or more. The chain uses TRBV6-2 or TRBV6-3 and TRBJ2-4, with D perhaps TRBD1 (5 bases). The CDR3 loop spans 15 amino acids. V shed 5 bases and J shed 0 bases, with 11 bases lying between them. Germline CDR1 reads MNHEY; CDR2 reads SVGEGT. The CDR3 DNA reads TGTGCCAGCAGTGAAAACAGGATAGCCAAAAACATTCAGTACTTC. Amino acid sequence: CASSENRIAKNIQYF.

The J gene is TRBJ1-4, the V gene TRBV28; TRBD1 might be the D (5 bases). Germline values: CDR1 MDHEN, CDR2 SYDVKM. The germline V and J ends were trimmed by 7 bases and 3 bases, with 12 bases remaining between them. This CDR3 is 14 amino acids long. The CDR3, as DNA: TGTGCCAGCAATGGGCAGGGTTCTAATGAAAAACTGTTTTTT. It is translated as CASNGQGSNEKLFF. The full variable domain, rest sourced from reference TRBV28 and TRBJ1-4, is DVKVTQSSRYLVKRTGEKVFLECVQDMDHENMFWYRQDPGLGLRLIYFSYDVKMKEKGDIPEGYSVSREKKERFSLILESASTNQTSMYLCASNGQGSNEKLFFGSGTQLSVL.

V is TRBV7-2 and J is TRBJ2-5; weak D call: TRBD2 (6 bases). This CDR3 contains 13 residues. V lost 6 bases, J lost 8 bases, and 16 bases lay in between. CDR1 is SGHTA and CDR2 is FQGNSA in the germline V gene. The DNA for the CDR3 is TGTGCCAGCAGGTCCGGGACTCTGTATACCCAGTACTTC. Translation gives CASRSGTLYTQYF.

The table lists this clonotype with many counts. The CDR3 DNA reads as TGTGCCAGCAGCGTAGGGGGACAGGGGGAGACCCAGTACTTC. Translated: CASSVGGQGETQYF. V is TRBV9 and J is TRBJ2-5, with 10 bases lining up with TRBD1. The CDR3 has 14 amino acids. V dropped 0 bases and J dropped 5; count of bases not matched to a gene: 1. Germline V lookup: CDR1 SGDLS, CDR2 YYNGEE.

This clonotype was observed at least ten times. This rearrangement joins TRBV3-1 to TRBJ2-7; a possible D gene is TRBD1 (5 bases). Germline-derived CDR1 and CDR2 are LGHDT and YNNKEL (reference sequence). Between the trimmed V and J ends, which lost 2 bases and 0 bases, there was a span of 11 bases. The CDR3 contains 15 residues. As DNA, the CDR3 is TGTGCCAGCAGCCAATACCCAGACAGCTCCTACGAGCAGTACTTC. Protein product: CASSQYPDSSYEQYF.

This clonotype was seen only a few times. The genes are TRBV20-1 and TRBJ2-6, with D hard to call. The CDR3 totals 13 residues. In germline, CDR1 is DFQATT, CDR2 SNEGSKA (reference sequence). The V end was cut by 6 bases, the J end by 4 bases, with 10 bases between. The CDR3 reads CSAALGGANVLTF. The CDR3 DNA reads as TGCAGTGCGGCCCTAGGAGGGGCCAACGTCCTGACTTTC.